This T cell receptor (beta chain) is from a study of blood T cell repertoires in COVID-19. Whole-study context: Samples of COVID-19 (acute and convalescent) were obtained from the United States, Italy and Spain. Sources were T cells, B-cell-depleted T cells, or PBMCs; the material itself was cDNA or gDNA.

Unmatched junction bases numbered 4, after V lost 0 bases and J lost 9 bases. CDR1 is SEHNR, CDR2 FQNEAQ, per germline (reference sequence). This CDR3 is built from 16 residues. The authors' processing: How many nucleated cells were present was estimated from reference gene primer amplification. Some clones are missing from TCRdb's copy, which holds only in-frame ones; the method was immunoSEQ multiplex PCR. That table is the source of V, J and clone size, and D and trimming were worked out from the DNA. The sample lists about 260,000 clones, roughly 86% seen once, with 11% in the top ten. Enrolled during active infection, Seattle patients were then followed longitudinally.

The chain joins TRBV7-9 to TRBJ2-1, with 14 bases fitting TRBD2. The origin of this receptor is a young woman with COVID-19, enrolled during active disease. Sequenced material: peripheral blood. The CDR3 sequence: CASSLAQGLAGVEQFF. CDR3 DNA: TGTGCCAGCAGCTTAGCGCAGGGACTAGCGGGAGTTGAGCAGTTCTTC.